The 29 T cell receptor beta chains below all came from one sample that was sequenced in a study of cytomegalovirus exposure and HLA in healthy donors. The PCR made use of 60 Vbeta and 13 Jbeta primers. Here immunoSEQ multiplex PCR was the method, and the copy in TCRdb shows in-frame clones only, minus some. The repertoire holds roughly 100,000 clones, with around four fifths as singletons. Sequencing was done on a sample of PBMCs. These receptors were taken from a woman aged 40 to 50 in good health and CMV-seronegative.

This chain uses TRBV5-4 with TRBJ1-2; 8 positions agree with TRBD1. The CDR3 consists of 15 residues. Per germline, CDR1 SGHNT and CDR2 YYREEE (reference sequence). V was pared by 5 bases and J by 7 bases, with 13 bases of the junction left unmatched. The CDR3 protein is CASRPAADRAAGYTF. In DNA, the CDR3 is TGTGCCAGCAGACCCGCCGCGGACAGGGCGGCTGGCTACACCTTC.

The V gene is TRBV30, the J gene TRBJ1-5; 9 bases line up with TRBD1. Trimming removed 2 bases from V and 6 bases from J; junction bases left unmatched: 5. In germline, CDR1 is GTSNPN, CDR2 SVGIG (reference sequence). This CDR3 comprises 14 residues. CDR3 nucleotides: TGTGCCTGGAGTAAAGGACAGGGGCGTCAGCCCCAGCATTTT. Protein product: CAWSKGQGRQPQHF.

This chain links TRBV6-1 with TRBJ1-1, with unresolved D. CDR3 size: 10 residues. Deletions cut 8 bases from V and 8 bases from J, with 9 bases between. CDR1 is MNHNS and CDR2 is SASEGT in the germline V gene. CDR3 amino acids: CASEEWEAFF. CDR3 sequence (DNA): TGTGCCAGCGAAGAGTGGGAAGCTTTCTTT.

The CDR3 loop reads CASSGGWETWGTIYF. The CDR3 DNA sequence: TGTGCCAGCAGCGGGGGTTGGGAAACGTGGGGCACCATATATTTT. This rearrangement joins TRBV2 to TRBJ1-3, with a possible D match to TRBD1 (5 bases). The ends were cut back, 6 bases at V and 9 bases at J, with 21 bases in the middle. Germline loops: CDR1 SNHLY, CDR2 FYNNEI. The CDR3 totals 15 residues. The whole variable domain, remainder taken from reference TRBV2 and TRBJ1-3, is EPEVTQTPSHQVTQMGQEVILRCVPISNHLYFYWYRQILGQKVEFLVSFYNNEISEKSEIFDDQFSVERPDGSNFTLKIRSTKLEDSAMYFCASSGGWETWGTIYFGEGSWLTVV.

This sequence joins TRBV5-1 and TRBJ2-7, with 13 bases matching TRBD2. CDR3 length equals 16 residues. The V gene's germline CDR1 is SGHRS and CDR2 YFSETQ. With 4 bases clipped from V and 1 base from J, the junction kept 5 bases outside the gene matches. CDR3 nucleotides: TGCGCCAGCAGCACGGGGACTAGCGGGGCATCCTACGAGCAGTACTTC. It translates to CASSTGTSGASYEQYF.

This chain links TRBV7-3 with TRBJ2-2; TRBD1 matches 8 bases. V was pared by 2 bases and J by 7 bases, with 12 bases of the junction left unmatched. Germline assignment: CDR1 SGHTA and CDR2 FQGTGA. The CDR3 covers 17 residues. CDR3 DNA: TGTGCCAGCAGCTTAGAGCCAGGGGGCGTGGGTATCGGGGAGCTGTTTTTT. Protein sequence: CASSLEPGGVGIGELFF.

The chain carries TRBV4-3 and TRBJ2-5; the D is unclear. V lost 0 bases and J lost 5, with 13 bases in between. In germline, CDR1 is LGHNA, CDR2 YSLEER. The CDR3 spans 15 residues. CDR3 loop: CASSQDHNLMETQYF. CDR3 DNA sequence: TGCGCCAGCAGCCAAGATCATAACTTAATGGAGACCCAGTACTTC.

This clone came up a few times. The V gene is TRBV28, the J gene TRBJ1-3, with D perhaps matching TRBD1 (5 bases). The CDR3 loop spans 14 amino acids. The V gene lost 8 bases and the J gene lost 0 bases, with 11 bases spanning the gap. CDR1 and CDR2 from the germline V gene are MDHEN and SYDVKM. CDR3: CASHRMGSGNTIYF. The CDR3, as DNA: TGTGCCAGCCACAGGATGGGCTCTGGAAACACCATATATTTT. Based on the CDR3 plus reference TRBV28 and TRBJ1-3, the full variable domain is DVKVTQSSRYLVKRTGEKVFLECVQDMDHENMFWYRQDPGLGLRLIYFSYDVKMKEKGDIPEGYSVSREKKERFSLILESASTNQTSMYLCASHRMGSGNTIYFGEGSWLTVV.

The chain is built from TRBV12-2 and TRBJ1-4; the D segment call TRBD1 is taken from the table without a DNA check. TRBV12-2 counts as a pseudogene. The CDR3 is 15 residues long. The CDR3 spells CASRLYRGQNEKLFF. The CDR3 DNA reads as TGTGCAAGTCGATTATACAGGGGGCAAAATGAAAAACTGTTTTTT.

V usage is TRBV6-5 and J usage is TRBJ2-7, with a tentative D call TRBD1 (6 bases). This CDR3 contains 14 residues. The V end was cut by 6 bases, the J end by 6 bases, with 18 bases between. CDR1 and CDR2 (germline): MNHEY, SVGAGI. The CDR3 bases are TGTGCCAGCAGGCCCGACAGGAAAGGGCTCGAGCAGTACTTC. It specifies CASRPDRKGLEQYF.

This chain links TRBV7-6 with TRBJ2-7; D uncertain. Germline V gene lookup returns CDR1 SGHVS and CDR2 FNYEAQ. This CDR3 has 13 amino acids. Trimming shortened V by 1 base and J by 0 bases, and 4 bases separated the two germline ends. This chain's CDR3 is CASSLERSYEQYF. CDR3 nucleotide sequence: TGTGCCAGCAGCTTAGAGCGCTCCTACGAGCAGTACTTC.

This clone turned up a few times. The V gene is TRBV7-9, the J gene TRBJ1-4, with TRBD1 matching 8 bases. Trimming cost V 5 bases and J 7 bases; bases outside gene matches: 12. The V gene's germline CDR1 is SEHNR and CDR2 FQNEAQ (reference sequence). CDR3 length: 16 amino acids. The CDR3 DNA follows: TGTGCCAGCAGCCCAGGGACAGGTCCTAGAACTGAAAAACTGTTTTTT. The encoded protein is CASSPGTGPRTEKLFF. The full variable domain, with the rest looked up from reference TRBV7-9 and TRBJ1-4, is DTGVSQNPRHKITKRGQNVTFRCDPISEHNRLYWYRQTLGQGPEFLTYFQNEAQLEKSRLLSDRFSAERPKGSFSTLEIQRTEQGDSAMYLCASSPGTGPRTEKLFFGSGTQLSVL.

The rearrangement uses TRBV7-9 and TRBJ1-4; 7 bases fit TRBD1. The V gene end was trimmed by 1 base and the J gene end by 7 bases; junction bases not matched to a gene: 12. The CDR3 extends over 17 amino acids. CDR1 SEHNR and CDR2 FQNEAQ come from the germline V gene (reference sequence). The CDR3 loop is CASSLGQGNVRSEKLFF. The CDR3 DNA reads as TGTGCCAGCAGCTTAGGACAGGGAAACGTGCGGTCTGAAAAACTGTTTTTT.

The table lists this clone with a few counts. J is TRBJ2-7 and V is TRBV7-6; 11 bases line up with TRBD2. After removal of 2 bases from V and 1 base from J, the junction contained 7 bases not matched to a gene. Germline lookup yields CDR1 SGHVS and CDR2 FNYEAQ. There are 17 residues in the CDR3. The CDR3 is CASSLYPTSGVSYEQYF. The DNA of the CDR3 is TGTGCCAGCAGCTTATATCCGACTAGCGGGGTGTCCTACGAGCAGTACTTC. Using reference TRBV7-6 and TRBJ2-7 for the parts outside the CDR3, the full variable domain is GAGVSQSPRYKVTKRGQDVALRCDPISGHVSLYWYRQALGQGPEFLTYFNYEAQQDKSGLPNDRFSAERPEGSISTLTIQRTEQRDSAMYRCASSLYPTSGVSYEQYFGPGTRLTVT.

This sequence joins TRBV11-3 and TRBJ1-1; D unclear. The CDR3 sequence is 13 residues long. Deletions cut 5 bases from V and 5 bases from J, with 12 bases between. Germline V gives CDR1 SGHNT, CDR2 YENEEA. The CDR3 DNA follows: TGTGCCAGCAGCCCGCGAGGAGCTACTGAAGCTTTCTTT. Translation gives CASSPRGATEAFF.

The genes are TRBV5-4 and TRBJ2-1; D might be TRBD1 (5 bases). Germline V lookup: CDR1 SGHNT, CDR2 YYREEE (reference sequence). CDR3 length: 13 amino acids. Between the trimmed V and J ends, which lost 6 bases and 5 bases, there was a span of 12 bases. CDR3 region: CASKAQVNNEQFF. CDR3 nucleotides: TGTGCCAGCAAGGCACAGGTTAACAATGAGCAGTTCTTC.

The CDR3 DNA reads as TGTGCCTGGAGTGTAATTTTGGGAGACTACGAGCAGTACTTC. It translates to CAWSVILGDYEQYF. V is TRBV30 and J is TRBJ2-7; a weak D match, TRBD2 (5 bases). CDR1 is GTSNPN, CDR2 SVGIG, per germline (reference sequence). Between the trimmed V and J ends, which lost 0 bases and 3 bases, there was a span of 12 bases. This CDR3 is built from 14 residues.

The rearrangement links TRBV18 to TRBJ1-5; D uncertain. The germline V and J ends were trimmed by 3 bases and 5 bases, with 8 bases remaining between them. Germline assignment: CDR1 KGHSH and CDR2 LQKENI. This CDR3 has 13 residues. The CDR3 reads CASSPSGYQPQHF. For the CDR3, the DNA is TGTGCCAGCTCACCTTCAGGCTATCAGCCCCAGCATTTT.

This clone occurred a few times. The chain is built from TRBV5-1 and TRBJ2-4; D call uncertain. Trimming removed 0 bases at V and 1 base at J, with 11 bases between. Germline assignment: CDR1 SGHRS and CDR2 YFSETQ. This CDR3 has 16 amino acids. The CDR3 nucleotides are TGCGCCAGCAGCTTGGATCTCTATCTGGCCAAAAACATTCAGTACTTC. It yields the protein CASSLDLYLAKNIQYF.

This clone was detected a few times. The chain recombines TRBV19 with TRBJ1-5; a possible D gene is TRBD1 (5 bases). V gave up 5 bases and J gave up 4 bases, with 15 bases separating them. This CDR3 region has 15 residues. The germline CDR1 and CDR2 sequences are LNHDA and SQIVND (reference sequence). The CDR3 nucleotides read TGTGCCAGTAGTTCTAAAAAGGGGCCTAATCAGCCCCAGCATTTT. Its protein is CASSSKKGPNQPQHF.

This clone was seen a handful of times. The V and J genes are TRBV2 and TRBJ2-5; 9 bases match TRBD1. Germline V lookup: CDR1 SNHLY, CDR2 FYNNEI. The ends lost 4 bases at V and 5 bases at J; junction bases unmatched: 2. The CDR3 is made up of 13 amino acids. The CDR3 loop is CASSGTGVETQYF. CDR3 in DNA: TGTGCCAGCAGTGGGACAGGGGTGGAGACCCAGTACTTC.

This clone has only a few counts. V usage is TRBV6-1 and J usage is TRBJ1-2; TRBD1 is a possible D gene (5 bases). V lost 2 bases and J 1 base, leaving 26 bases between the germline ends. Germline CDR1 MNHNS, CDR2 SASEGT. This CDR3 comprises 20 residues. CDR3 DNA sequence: TGTGCCAGCAGTGAACCCCATTTATCGGCAGGGAAGGATTTTAACTATGGCTACACCTTC. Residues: CASSEPHLSAGKDFNYGYTF.

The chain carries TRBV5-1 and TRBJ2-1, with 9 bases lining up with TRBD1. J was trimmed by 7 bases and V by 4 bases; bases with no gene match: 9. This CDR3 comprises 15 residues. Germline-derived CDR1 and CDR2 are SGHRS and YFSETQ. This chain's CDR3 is CASSPGTGWGNEQFF. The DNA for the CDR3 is TGCGCCAGCAGCCCTGGGACAGGGTGGGGGAATGAGCAGTTCTTC.

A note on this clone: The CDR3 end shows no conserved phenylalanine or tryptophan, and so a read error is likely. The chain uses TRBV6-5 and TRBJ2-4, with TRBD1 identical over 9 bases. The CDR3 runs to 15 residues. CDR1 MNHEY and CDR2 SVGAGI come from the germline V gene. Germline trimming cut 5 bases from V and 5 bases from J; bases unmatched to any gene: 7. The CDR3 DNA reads TGTGCCAGCAGTAGGACAGGGGAGGTCCAAAACATTCAGTACGTC. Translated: CASSRTGEVQNIQYV.

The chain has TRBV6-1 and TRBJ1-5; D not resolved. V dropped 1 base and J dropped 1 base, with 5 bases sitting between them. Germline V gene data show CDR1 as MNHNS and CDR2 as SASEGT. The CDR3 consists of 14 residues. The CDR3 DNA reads TGTGCCAGCAGTGAAGACCAGAGCAATCAGCCCCAGCATTTT. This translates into CASSEDQSNQPQHF.

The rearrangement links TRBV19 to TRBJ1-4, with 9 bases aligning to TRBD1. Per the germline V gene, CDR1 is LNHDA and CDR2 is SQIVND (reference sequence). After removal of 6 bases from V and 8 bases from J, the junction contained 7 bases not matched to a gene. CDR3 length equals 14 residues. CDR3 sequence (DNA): TGTGCCAGTAGAACCGGGACAGGGCGCGAAAAACTGTTTTTT. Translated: CASRTGTGREKLFF. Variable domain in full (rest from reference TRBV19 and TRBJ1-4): DGGITQSPKYLFRKEGQNVTLSCEQNLNHDAMYWYRQDPGQGLRLIYYSQIVNDFQKGDIAEGYSVSREKKESFPLTVTSAQKNPTAFYLCASRTGTGREKLFFGSGTQLSVL.

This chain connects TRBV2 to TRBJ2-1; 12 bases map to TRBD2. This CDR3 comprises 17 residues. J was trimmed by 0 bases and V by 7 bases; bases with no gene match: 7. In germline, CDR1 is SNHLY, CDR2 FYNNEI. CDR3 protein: CASTGLAGGSSYNEQFF. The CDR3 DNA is TGTGCCAGCACGGGACTAGCGGGCGGAAGCTCCTACAATGAGCAGTTCTTC.

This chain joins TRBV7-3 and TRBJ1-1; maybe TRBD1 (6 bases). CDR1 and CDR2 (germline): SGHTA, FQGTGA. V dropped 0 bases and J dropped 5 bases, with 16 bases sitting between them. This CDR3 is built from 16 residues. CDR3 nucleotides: TGTGCCAGCAGCTTAACGGTTGAAGGGGGTAGAACTGAAGCTTTCTTT. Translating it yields CASSLTVEGGRTEAFF.

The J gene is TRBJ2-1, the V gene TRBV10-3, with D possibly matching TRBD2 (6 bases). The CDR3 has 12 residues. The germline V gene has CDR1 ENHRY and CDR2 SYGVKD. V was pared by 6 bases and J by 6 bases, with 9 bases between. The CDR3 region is CAIRGGINEQFF. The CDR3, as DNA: TGTGCCATCAGAGGCGGGATCAATGAGCAGTTCTTC.